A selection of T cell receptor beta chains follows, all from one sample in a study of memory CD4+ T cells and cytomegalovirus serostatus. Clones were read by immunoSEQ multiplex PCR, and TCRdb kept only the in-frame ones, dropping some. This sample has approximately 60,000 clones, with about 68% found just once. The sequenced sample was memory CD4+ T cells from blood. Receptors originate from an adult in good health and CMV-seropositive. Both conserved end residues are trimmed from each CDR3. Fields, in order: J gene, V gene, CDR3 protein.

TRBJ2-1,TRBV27,ASSHGLVGYNEQF
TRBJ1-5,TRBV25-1,ASSDQGSNQPQH
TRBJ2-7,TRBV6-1,ASSEVGTGDYEQY
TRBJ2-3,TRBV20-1,SAAQDTQY
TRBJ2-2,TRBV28,ATEQGTGELF
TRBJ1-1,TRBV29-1,SGAQGTDKAF
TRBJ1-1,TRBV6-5,ASSYIQRGTEAF
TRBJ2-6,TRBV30,AWTNRGAGANVLT
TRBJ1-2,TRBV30,AWTQWHGYT
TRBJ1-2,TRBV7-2,ASSLAGGYGYT
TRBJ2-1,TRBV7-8,ASSFRDRGRRDEQF
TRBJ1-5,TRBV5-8,ASSLGPPPPQH
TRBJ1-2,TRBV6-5,ASSYDLGTVRGYT
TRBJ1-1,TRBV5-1,ASSFSRNTEAF
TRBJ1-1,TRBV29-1,SVQVTDRAAF
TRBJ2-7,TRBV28,ASMPRGRDYEQY
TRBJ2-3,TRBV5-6,ASSRGAGPTDTQY
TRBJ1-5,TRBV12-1,ASSSLRTGLGQPQH
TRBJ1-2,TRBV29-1,SVDSQGTYGYT
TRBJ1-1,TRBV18,ASSQFAGANTEAF
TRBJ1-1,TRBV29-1,SVKNTEAF
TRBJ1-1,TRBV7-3,ASSHYTEAF
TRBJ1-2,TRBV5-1,ASSFDISKGGYT
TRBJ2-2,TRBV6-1,ASSLDRIGTGELF
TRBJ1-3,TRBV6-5,ASSYGPGSGNTIY
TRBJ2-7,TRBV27,ASSLSAATYEQY
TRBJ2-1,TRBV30,AWTRPHNEQF
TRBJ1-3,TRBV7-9,ASSLGLVQGENTIY